A selection of T cell receptor beta chains follows, all from one sample in a study of vaccination and CD4 T cells after COVID-19. The antigens for these receptors are not known. MiXCR, applied by TCRdb to the PCR reads, yields one record per CDR3 protein. This sample has about 10,000 distinct CDR3 sequences, with around 55% found just once. The source material was CD4+ T cells from blood, cultured in vitro. Receptors were obtained from a human donor who had recovered from COVID-19. Both conserved end residues are part of each CDR3. The D gene is left open where the match is weak. The size of a clone is reported for some rows only, either as once, few or many, or as a class for expanded clones.

j_gene,v_gene,d_gene,abundance,len,CDR3nt,CDR3aa
TRBJ1-5,TRBV20-1,TRBD1,.,14,TGCAGTGCGGGTAAGGGACAGGGGCATTGGCCCCAGCATTTT,CSAGKGQGHWPQHF
TRBJ2-7,TRBV28,.,.,16,TGTGCCAGCAGTACGATACACAGTGCCCTAAACTACGAGCAGTACTTC,CASSTIHSALNYEQYF
TRBJ2-5,TRBV7-2,.,.,14,TGTGCCAGCACCCTGGTGGGCAACCAAGAGACCCAGTACTTC,CASTLVGNQETQYF
TRBJ1-6,TRBV20-1,TRBD1,.,13,TGCAGTGCCCTGGACAGGGCCATTTCACCCCTCCACTTT,CSALDRAISPLHF
TRBJ1-5,TRBV10-3,.,.,13,TGTGCCATCAGTGAGTGGTGGGGACAGCCCCAGCATTTT,CAISEWWGQPQHF
TRBJ2-2,TRBV2,TRBD2,once,14,TGTGCCAGCAGAGGGACTAGGAACACCGGGGAGCTGTTTTTT,CASRGTRNTGELFF
TRBJ2-4,TRBV7-2,TRBD2,.,16,TGTGCCAGCAGCCCACTAGCGGGACTGACTCAAAACATTCAGTACTTC,CASSPLAGLTQNIQYF
TRBJ2-2,TRBV7-6,TRBD2,.,17,TGTGCCAGCAGCCCAAGGGTAGCGGGCTTTGAGGACGGGGAGCTGTTTTTT,CASSPRVAGFEDGELFF
TRBJ2-2,TRBV20-1,TRBD2,.,18,TGCAGTGCTAGTGGTCGACTAGCGGGAACCCGGAGCGCCGGGGAGCTGTTTTTT,CSASGRLAGTRSAGELFF
TRBJ2-7,TRBV6-2/TRBV6-3,.,.,17,TGTGCCAGCAGTTACAGCGGCGGACCGTTCTCCTCCTACGAGCAGTACTTC,CASSYSGGPFSSYEQYF
TRBJ1-5,TRBV27,.,.,19,TGTGCCAGCAGTTTATCGATGTCAGCGAGTAAGGGGAGGATTCAGCCCCAGCATTTT,CASSLSMSASKGRIQPQHF
TRBJ1-1,TRBV2,.,few,16,TGTGCCAGCAGTGAAGGGCTAGGAGGTCGGAACACTGAAGCTTTCTTT,CASSEGLGGRNTEAFF
TRBJ2-7,TRBV4-1,.,.,13,TGCGCCAGCAGCCGCTTGCGGTCGGAAGAGCAGTACTTC,CASSRLRSEEQYF
TRBJ2-2,TRBV27,TRBD2,few,17,TGTGCCAGCAGTTTAACTACAAGCCGATGGGGGGGCGGGGAGCTGTTTTTT,CASSLTTSRWGGGELFF
TRBJ1-4,TRBV18,.,.,14,TGTGCCAGCTCACCGAGACAATTGGATGAAAAACTGTTTTTT,CASSPRQLDEKLFF
TRBJ2-6,TRBV19,.,.,16,TGTGCCAGTAGTATCTCTTCTGGCTCTGGGGCCAACGTCCTGACTTTC,CASSISSGSGANVLTF
TRBJ1-1,TRBV2,.,.,14,TGTGCCAGTTCTAAAGTTACAGGGAACACTGAAGCTTTCTTT,CASSKVTGNTEAFF
TRBJ2-7,TRBV21-1,.,.,15,TGTGCCAGCAGCAAGCCCGGGACAGGGATCAACGAGCAGTACTTC,CASSKPGTGINEQYF
TRBJ1-1,TRBV6-1,.,.,12,TGTGCCACCTCCCAATGGGGCCGTGAAGCTTTCTTT,CATSQWGREAFF
TRBJ2-2,TRBV7-2,.,.,16,TGTGCCAGCATCCCGGCGGGACGGTTGAACACCGGGGAGCTGTTTTTT,CASIPAGRLNTGELFF
TRBJ2-3,TRBV12-3/TRBV12-4,TRBD2,.,15,TGTGCCACCAATACCGGGACTAGCTTTCCGGGTACGCAGTATTTT,CATNTGTSFPGTQYF
TRBJ1-2,TRBV30,TRBD1,.,13,TGTGCTATGCCCCTACAGGGGGAGTATGGCTACACCTTC,CAMPLQGEYGYTF
TRBJ2-1,TRBV7-8,TRBD2,few,14,TGTGCCAGCAGCCCAGGGACTAGCCTCAATGAGCAGTTCTTC,CASSPGTSLNEQFF
TRBJ1-2,TRBV6-1,.,.,14,TGTGCCAGCAGTCATCCCGGGACAAACTATGGCTACACCTTC,CASSHPGTNYGYTF
TRBJ1-2,TRBV19,TRBD1,once,14,TGTGCCAGTAGCCCGACAGGGGGCGATTATGGCTACACCTTC,CASSPTGGDYGYTF
TRBJ1-1,TRBV7-9,.,.,11,TGTGCCAGCAGCTTAGGAGAAGGAGCTTTCTTT,CASSLGEGAFF
TRBJ2-3,TRBV7-2,.,.,14,TGTGCCAGCAGCTTTTCCAGTAGCACAGATACGCAGTATTTT,CASSFSSSTDTQYF
TRBJ2-1,TRBV7-2,TRBD1,.,15,TGTGCCAGCAGCACCAGCCCACAGGGGTACAATGAGCAGTTCTTC,CASSTSPQGYNEQFF
TRBJ2-5,TRBV7-3,.,.,14,TGTGCCAGCAGCTTATCGGCAGCCCAAGAGACCCAGTACTTC,CASSLSAAQETQYF
TRBJ2-7,TRBV6-5,.,.,14,TGTGCCAGCAGTTCCCCCGGCCAGGCCTACGAGCAGTACTTC,CASSSPGQAYEQYF
TRBJ1-1,TRBV6-1,.,.,17,TGTGCCAGCAGGGGTTTGGGCCAAAGCCCCATGAACACTGAAGCTTTCTTT,CASRGLGQSPMNTEAFF
TRBJ2-6,TRBV24-1,TRBD1,.,19,TGTGCCACCAGTGATTCTGGGACAGGGGTGCTGGCTGGGGCCAACGTCCTGACTTTC,CATSDSGTGVLAGANVLTF
TRBJ1-5,TRBV2,.,.,15,TGTGCCAGCAGCTTGACCCCTAATAGCAATCAGCCCCAGCATTTT,CASSLTPNSNQPQHF
TRBJ2-7,TRBV20-1,TRBD2,.,19,TGCAGTGCTAGAGATCAGGGGACTAGCGGGGCTCTTAGCTCCTACGAGCAGTACTTC,CSARDQGTSGALSSYEQYF
TRBJ2-5,TRBV2,TRBD2,.,14,TGTGCCAGCAACCAGCGGGAGGTTGAAGAGACCCAGTACTTC,CASNQREVEETQYF
TRBJ2-3,TRBV5-4,TRBD2,.,16,TGTGCCAGCAGCGCCACAAGCGGGAGGGCCACAGATACGCAGTATTTT,CASSATSGRATDTQYF
TRBJ1-5,TRBV2,TRBD1,few,13,TGTGCCAGCAGCTATGACAGGGATCAGCCCCAGCATTTT,CASSYDRDQPQHF
TRBJ1-1,TRBV7-3,.,.,13,TGTGCCAGCAGCTCTCAGGAGAACACTGAAGCTTTCTTT,CASSSQENTEAFF
TRBJ2-5,TRBV7-2,TRBD2,.,16,TGTGCCAGCAGCGTACAACGATTCGGCGGGGGGGAGACCCAGTACTTC,CASSVQRFGGGETQYF
TRBJ1-5,TRBV2,.,few,13,TGTGCCAGCAGTGAGACAAAGAATCAGCCCCAGCATTTT,CASSETKNQPQHF
TRBJ2-3,TRBV20-1,TRBD1,.,13,TGCAGTGCTAGAGTTCCTACGGGACAGAATTTATATTTT,CSARVPTGQNLYF
TRBJ2-3,TRBV19,.,.,15,TGTGCCAGTAGTATCGGTCGTCACGAGGCAGATACGCAGTATTTT,CASSIGRHEADTQYF
TRBJ2-7,TRBV7-3,.,once,13,TGTGCCAGCAGCTACGGATCCACCTACGAGCAGTACTTC,CASSYGSTYEQYF
TRBJ1-3,TRBV20-1,TRBD1,.,15,TGCAGTGCTGAAGTCCGGGACAGGGGTGGAAACACCATATATTTT,CSAEVRDRGGNTIYF
TRBJ2-5,TRBV20-1,.,.,12,TGCAGTGCCCTTCGGCGGCAAGAGACCCAGTACTTC,CSALRRQETQYF
TRBJ1-1,TRBV20-1,.,.,14,TGCAGTGCTAGCCTTATTTCGTCGGGCACTGAAGCTTTCTTT,CSASLISSGTEAFF
TRBJ1-6,TRBV7-8,.,.,17,TGTGCCAGCAGCTTACGAGGTGTAAAGGGGGGCGACTCACCCCTCCACTTT,CASSLRGVKGGDSPLHF
TRBJ2-5,TRBV20-1,.,.,10,TGCAGTGCTAGATGGGAGACCCAGTACTTC,CSARWETQYF
TRBJ2-1,TRBV19,.,.,13,TGTGCCAGTAGTATGCCACTAGGACACGAGCAGTTCTTC,CASSMPLGHEQFF
TRBJ1-5,TRBV7-3,.,few,16,TGTGCCAGCAGCTTAAGAGTGAGGGGGGGTGGTCAGCCCCAGCATTTT,CASSLRVRGGGQPQHF
TRBJ2-5,TRBV7-3,.,once,15,TGTGCCAGCAGCTCCTCCGGGACTCGGCAAGAGACCCAGTACTTC,CASSSSGTRQETQYF
TRBJ2-7,TRBV20-1,.,.,15,TGCAGTGCTAGGGGGAGGACGGAGAATTACGGGGAGCAGTACTTC,CSARGRTENYGEQYF
TRBJ2-1,TRBV2,.,.,15,TGTGCCAGCAGTGAAAGGTGGCTAGGAAGGAATGAGCAGTTCTTC,CASSERWLGRNEQFF
TRBJ2-3,TRBV15,TRBD2,.,19,TGTGCCACCAGCAGGGATCTAGCGGGAGGGCCGGTCGTTACAGATACGCAGTATTTT,CATSRDLAGGPVVTDTQYF
TRBJ1-2,TRBV6-5,.,.,16,TGTGCCAGCAGTTACTTGAGGGGGGGGGCACGGGGAGGCTACACCTTC,CASSYLRGGARGGYTF
TRBJ1-2,TRBV5-3,.,.,13,TGTGCCAGAAGACAGGCGGGGTTAGGTGGCTACACCTTC,CARRQAGLGGYTF
TRBJ2-2,TRBV2,.,large,16,TGTGCCAGCACCACCAGCGGGCAGCCAATACCCGGGGAGCTGTTTTTT,CASTTSGQPIPGELFF